The 30 T cell receptor beta chains listed next were all sequenced from one sample in a study of blood T cell repertoires in COVID-19. Assay used: immunoSEQ multiplex PCR; TCRdb lists only in-frame clones, some missing. Here the sample spans about 250,000 clones, 86% being singletons. The sample taken for sequencing was peripheral blood. These receptors were taken from an elderly woman with COVID-19, enrolled during active disease.

The chain combines TRBV28 with TRBJ2-4; 10 nucleotides align to TRBD2. V was clipped by 8 bases and J by 0 bases; unmatched bases: 4. The CDR3 is 15 residues long. Germline CDR1 reads MDHEN; CDR2 reads SYDVKM. The CDR3 nucleotides are TGTGCCAGCCTTAGCGGGGGGCTAGCCAAAAACATTCAGTACTTC. Translating gives CASLSGGLAKNIQYF.

CDR3 in amino acids: CAISESGTGQNQPQHF. The CDR3 DNA reads TGTGCCATCAGTGAGTCAGGGACAGGGCAAAATCAGCCCCAGCATTTT. The gene calls are TRBV10-3 and TRBJ1-5, with 9 nucleotides matching TRBD1. The germline V gene encodes CDR1 ENHRY and CDR2 SYGVKD. The CDR3 contains 16 residues. The V gene end was trimmed by 0 bases and the J gene end by 4 bases; junction bases not matched to a gene: 4.

The rearrangement joins TRBV5-1 to TRBJ2-2; 7 bases line up with TRBD1. Germline V CDR1 and CDR2: SGHRS, YFSETQ. CDR3 size: 16 residues. V lost 4 bases, J lost 2 bases, and 8 bases stayed unmatched. In DNA form, the CDR3 reads TGCGCCAGCAGCCGAGACCGGGACAGTAACACCGGGGAGCTGTTTTTT. Protein sequence: CASSRDRDSNTGELFF.

The chain joins TRBV2 to TRBJ2-1; 7 bases are a match to TRBD2. Germline values: CDR1 SNHLY, CDR2 FYNNEI. The CDR3 runs 11 residues. J lost 10 bases, V lost 6 bases, and 3 bases had no gene match. CDR3 loop: CASRGEGEQFF. The CDR3 bases are TGTGCCAGCAGGGGGGAGGGGGAGCAGTTCTTC.

The rearrangement joins TRBV6-5 to TRBJ2-1, with TRBD1 identical over 7 bases. V was pared by 6 bases and J by 7 bases, with 9 bases of the junction left unmatched. The CDR3 is 14 residues long. Germline V gene lookup returns CDR1 MNHEY and CDR2 SVGAGI. CDR3 loop: CASRAGTAKNEQFF. The CDR3 coding sequence is TGTGCCAGCAGAGCCGGGACAGCGAAGAATGAGCAGTTCTTC.

For the CDR3, the DNA is TGTGCCAGCAGTTACTCGACAGACAATCAGCCCCAGCATTTT. It codes for CASSYSTDNQPQHF. The V gene is TRBV6-5, the J gene TRBJ1-5, with D possibly being TRBD1 (5 bases). The CDR3 consists of 14 residues. V lost 0 bases, J lost 3 bases, and 6 bases lay in between. CDR1 is MNHEY and CDR2 is SVGAGI in the germline V gene.

This sequence joins TRBV7-9 and TRBJ1-2; TRBD1 matches 11 bases. Trimming cost V 2 bases and J 8 bases; bases outside gene matches: 4. The CDR3 spans 14 residues. The germline gives CDR1 SEHNR, CDR2 FQNEAQ (reference sequence). Here the CDR3 DNA reads TGTGCCAGCAGCTTACCCGGGACAGGGGGAGGCTACACCTTC. Its protein product is CASSLPGTGGGYTF.

This chain connects TRBV20-1 to TRBJ1-1, with D hard to call. The CDR3 loop spans 13 amino acids. From germline, CDR1 is DFQATT and CDR2 SNEGSKA (reference sequence). V lost 3 bases and J lost 4, with 12 bases in between. CDR3 sequence reads: CSASRQAGTEAFF. Here the CDR3 DNA reads TGCAGTGCTAGTCGGCAGGCTGGCACTGAAGCTTTCTTT.

V is TRBV11-1 and J is TRBJ1-2; D not resolved. Between the trimmed V and J ends, which lost 5 bases and 0 bases, there was a span of 10 bases. The germline V gene encodes CDR1 SGHAT and CDR2 FQDESV (reference sequence). The CDR3 loop spans 14 amino acids. The CDR3 DNA sequence: TGTGCCAGCAGCCCGGCGCGGACTAACTATGGCTACACCTTC. Protein: CASSPARTNYGYTF.

The chain uses TRBV28 and TRBJ1-6, with D unclear. The V and J ends lost 6 bases and 0 bases respectively, with 15 bases between them. The CDR3 has 17 amino acids. The germline gives CDR1 MDHEN, CDR2 SYDVKM. CDR3 bases: TGTGCCAGCAGCACCTCTCCCGATAGCTCCTATAATTCACCCCTCCACTTT. Translation gives CASSTSPDSSYNSPLHF.

The CDR3 nucleotides are TGTGCCAGCAGCTTGGGGACAGCAAACGCCTATGGCTACACCTTC. Protein sequence: CASSLGTANAYGYTF. The chain uses TRBV5-8 and TRBJ1-2; D possibly corresponds to TRBD1 (6 bases). The CDR3 contains 15 residues. Germline loops: CDR1 SGHTS, CDR2 YDEGEE. Trimming shortened V by 0 bases and J by 4 bases, and 13 bases separated the two germline ends.

This clone was counted once. The chain recombines TRBV19 with TRBJ1-5, with D possibly being TRBD1 (6 bases). The CDR3 has 15 amino acids. CDR1 and CDR2 from the germline V gene are LNHDA and SQIVND (reference sequence). V was trimmed by 3 bases and J by 4 bases, leaving 13 bases between them. Here the CDR3 reads CASSMESQGNQPQHF. As DNA, the CDR3 is TGTGCCAGTAGTATGGAGAGTCAGGGGAATCAGCCCCAGCATTTT.

The chain links TRBV14 to TRBJ1-1; perhaps TRBD1 as D (5 bases). With 1 base removed from V and 5 bases from J, the gap between germline ends came to 17 bases. This CDR3 region has 16 residues. The germline CDR1 and CDR2 sequences are SGHDN and FVKESK. As DNA, the CDR3 is TGTGCCAGCAGCCAAGTAATTCCAGGGCGGGGAACTGAAGCTTTCTTT. Amino acid sequence: CASSQVIPGRGTEAFF.

The rearrangement joins TRBV9 to TRBJ1-5, with 7 bases aligning to TRBD1. There are 18 residues in the CDR3. CDR1 is SGDLS and CDR2 is YYNGEE in the germline V gene. V gave up 3 bases and J gave up 4 bases; unmatched junction bases: 16. The CDR3 coding sequence is TGTGCCAGCAGCGGATTACAGGGGCCGCGGGACGCAAATCAGCCCCAGCATTTT. Translating gives CASSGLQGPRDANQPQHF.

The chain uses TRBV10-3 and TRBJ1-2; TRBD1 agrees at 8 bases. The V and J ends lost 11 bases and 4 bases, in that order; junction bases with no gene match: 6. The CDR3 is 12 amino acids. Germline V CDR1 and CDR2: ENHRY, SYGVKD. CDR3 in DNA: TGTGCCGCCACCGGACAGGGCTATGGCTACACCTTC. Protein sequence: CAATGQGYGYTF.

This chain uses TRBV28 with TRBJ2-7; D is perhaps TRBD1 (6 bases). The CDR3 spans 14 residues. Deletions cut 6 bases from V and 0 bases from J, with 12 bases between. Germline values: CDR1 MDHEN, CDR2 SYDVKM. Written as DNA, the CDR3 is TGTGCCAGCAGACAGGGAAGGAGCTCCTACGAGCAGTACGTC. Translated: CASRQGRSSYEQYV.

This clone was recorded a few times. This chain links TRBV5-1 with TRBJ2-1; tentative D call: TRBD2 (7 bases). Germline CDR1 SGHRS, CDR2 YFSETQ. The CDR3 runs 15 residues. Trimming took off 4 bases at V and 5 bases at J, with 16 bases between the two ends. The CDR3 loop is CASSLLGGRDNEQFF. The CDR3 DNA reads as TGCGCCAGCAGCCTACTGGGGGGGCGCGACAATGAGCAGTTCTTC.

The chain links TRBV15 to TRBJ1-6; unclear D gene. This CDR3 has 15 amino acids. V was clipped by 3 bases and J by 14 bases, with 20 bases between them. CDR1 is LNHNV and CDR2 is YYDKDF in the germline V gene (reference sequence). The CDR3 reads CATSSSSPPTAALHF. The CDR3 nucleotides are TGTGCCACCAGCAGCTCGTCCCCCCCAACCGCGGCCCTCCACTTT.

The chain links TRBV7-2 to TRBJ2-1; a weak D match, TRBD2 (5 bases). Germline V gene lookup returns CDR1 SGHTA and CDR2 FQGNSA. With 5 bases removed from V and 6 bases from J, the gap between germline ends came to 23 bases. This CDR3 contains 17 residues. Written as DNA, the CDR3 is TGTGCCAGCAGCCCCGATCCAACACCTACTAGGTTCAATGAGCAGTTCTTC. This gives the protein CASSPDPTPTRFNEQFF. Filled out from reference TRBV7-2 and TRBJ2-1, the complete variable domain reads GAGVSQSPSNKVTEKGKDVELRCDPISGHTALYWYRQSLGQGLEFLIYFQGNSAPDKSGLPSDRFSAERTGGSVSTLTIQRTQQEDSAVYLCASSPDPTPTRFNEQFFGPGTRLTVL.

The chain is built from TRBV19 and TRBJ2-3, with a weak D call TRBD2 (5 bases). With 6 bases removed from V and 0 bases from J, the gap between germline ends came to 10 bases. CDR1 LNHDA and CDR2 SQIVND come from the germline V gene (reference sequence). The CDR3 is 14 residues long. CDR3 in amino acids: CASRRPGSTDTQYF. Here the CDR3 DNA reads TGTGCCAGTAGAAGGCCGGGGAGCACAGATACGCAGTATTTT.

This rearrangement joins TRBV3-1 (or the pseudogene TRBV3-2) to TRBJ2-1; the D gene is possibly TRBD2 (7 bases). Between the trimmed V and J ends, which lost 4 bases and 5 bases, there was a span of 15 bases. This CDR3 has 15 amino acids. Germline CDR1 and CDR2: LGHDT and YNNKEL (reference sequence). CDR3 in amino acids: CASSPGAGAHNEQFF. The CDR3 DNA reads as TGTGCCAGCAGCCCAGGGGCGGGGGCACACAATGAGCAGTTCTTC.

V is TRBV19 and J is TRBJ1-2; the D is unclear. Germline V gives CDR1 LNHDA, CDR2 SQIVND (reference sequence). The CDR3 contains 14 residues. The germline V and J ends were trimmed by 7 bases and 6 bases, with 18 bases remaining between them. The CDR3 protein is CASTRGGSGDGYTF. DNA for the CDR3: TGTGCCAGTACCCGTGGAGGGTCGGGTGATGGCTACACCTTC.

The V gene is TRBV6-4, the J gene TRBJ2-3, with 13 positions matching TRBD2. Germline CDR1 and CDR2: MRHNA and SNTAGT. After removal of 3 bases from V and 4 bases from J, the junction contained 4 bases not matched to a gene. CDR3 length: 16 residues. In DNA, the CDR3 is TGTGCCAGCAGTGAACTAGCGGGGGGGCCATCAGATACGCAGTATTTT. It is translated as CASSELAGGPSDTQYF.

The chain joins TRBV6-2 or TRBV6-3 to TRBJ2-7; 9 bases line up with TRBD2. The junction had 13 bases not matched to a gene; V was cut back by 6 bases and J by 7 bases. Germline V gives CDR1 MNHEY, CDR2 SVGEGT. CDR3 length equals 15 residues. The CDR3 protein is CASSLSGGPQGEQYV. CDR3 sequence (DNA): TGTGCCAGCAGCCTTAGCGGGGGCCCACAGGGGGAGCAGTACGTC.

V usage is TRBV28 and J usage is TRBJ2-2; 8 nucleotides align to TRBD2. From germline, CDR1 is MDHEN and CDR2 SYDVKM. With V trimmed by 11 bases and J by 0 bases, 5 bases remained unmatched. The CDR3 runs 14 residues. DNA of the CDR3: TGTGCCGTTCGGCGGGAGGCGAACACCGGGGAGCTGTTTTTT. Translating gives CAVRREANTGELFF.

The V and J genes are TRBV7-2 and TRBJ2-5; TRBD2 agrees at 16 bases. Germline V gene lookup returns CDR1 SGHTA and CDR2 FQGNSA. V trimming: 5 bases; J trimming: 5 bases; junction bases outside the gene matches: 5. The CDR3 length is 16 residues. This CDR3 reads CASSLGLAGGSETQYF. CDR3 sequence (DNA): TGTGCCAGCAGCCTGGGACTAGCGGGGGGGAGTGAGACCCAGTACTTC.

The chain uses TRBV19 and TRBJ1-2, with D possibly TRBD1 on 6 matching bases. Trimming took off 5 bases at V and 4 bases at J, with 11 bases between the two ends. This CDR3 region has 13 residues. The germline V gene has CDR1 LNHDA and CDR2 SQIVND (reference sequence). The CDR3 is CASSGQLFYGYTF. DNA of the CDR3: TGTGCCAGTAGTGGACAGCTCTTCTATGGCTACACCTTC.

This chain connects TRBV5-1 to TRBJ2-2, with a weak D call TRBD1 (5 bases). The V end was cut by 1 base, the J end by 1 base, with 8 bases between. This CDR3 comprises 15 residues. Per the germline V gene, CDR1 is SGHRS and CDR2 is YFSETQ. The CDR3 region has the DNA TGCGCCAGCAGCTTGTCAACAGGGAACACCGGGGAGCTGTTTTTT. This gives the protein CASSLSTGNTGELFF.

The V gene is TRBV19, the J gene TRBJ1-4, with D hard to call. This CDR3 comprises 13 residues. Germline loops: CDR1 LNHDA, CDR2 SQIVND (reference sequence). The V end lost 5 bases, the J end lost 8 bases, and 12 bases lay between the germline ends. The CDR3 is CASSSVRGEKLFF. As DNA, the CDR3 is TGTGCCAGTAGTTCAGTGAGAGGCGAAAAACTGTTTTTT.

The rearrangement links TRBV11-2 to TRBJ2-2; the match to TRBD1 covers 11 bases. Germline-derived CDR1 and CDR2 are SGHAT and FQNNGV. This CDR3 has 16 amino acids. Trimming at V came to 5 bases and at J to 2 bases, leaving 4 bases not matched to a gene. CDR3 nucleotides: TGTGCCAGCAGCCGTGGACAGGGGGCTAACACCGGGGAGCTGTTTTTT. It is translated as CASSRGQGANTGELFF.